A single sample is the source of the 26 T cell receptor beta chains below, sequenced in a study of cytomegalovirus exposure and HLA in healthy donors. Primers for the PCR totalled 60 Vbeta and 13 Jbeta. The table came from immunoSEQ multiplex PCR; TCRdb's copy has only in-frame clones and leaves some out. Here the sample spans roughly 100,000 clones, nearly 15% being singletons. Material: PBMCs. The source is a female donor in good health and CMV-seronegative.

This clone has a handful of counts. The chain combines TRBV4-1 with TRBJ1-5, with a tentative D call TRBD1 (6 bases). CDR1 is MGHRA and CDR2 is YSYEKL in the germline V gene. V lost 3 bases to trimming and J lost 4 bases, with 16 bases between them. This CDR3 is built from 16 residues. The CDR3 DNA is TGCGCCAGCAGCCAGCCCACAGGGAAGGTAAATCAGCCCCAGCATTTT. Translation gives CASSQPTGKVNQPQHF.

This clone was counted a few times. CDR3 coding DNA: TGCGCCAGCAGCCTCGAGCTCGTGACAGGGAATGGCTACACCTTC. This codes for CASSLELVTGNGYTF. The V call is TRBV4-3, the J call TRBJ1-2; 7 bases map to TRBD1. CDR3 length equals 15 residues. Losses at the gene ends were 4 bases for V and 6 bases for J; bases not matched to a gene: 11. Germline CDR1 reads LGHNA; CDR2 reads YSLEER.

The chain recombines TRBV7-8 with TRBJ2-1, with 7 bases matching TRBD1. CDR1 and CDR2 from the germline V gene are SGHVS and FQNEAQ. Unmatched junction bases numbered 9, after V lost 4 bases and J lost 0 bases. The CDR3 runs to 17 residues. CDR3 coding DNA: TGTGCCAGCAGCTCGCCAGGACAGGAGAGCTCCTACAATGAGCAGTTCTTC. This codes for CASSSPGQESSYNEQFF.

This clone has more than one count but fewer than ten. The genes are TRBV13 and TRBJ2-3; TRBD2 matches 8 bases. The CDR3 has 16 residues. Trimming removed 5 bases from V and 2 bases from J; junction bases left unmatched: 9. Germline CDR1 is PRHDT and CDR2 is FYEKMQ (reference sequence). DNA for the CDR3: TGTGCCAGCAGCCATGAGCGGGGGAGACTCACAGATACGCAGTATTTT. Amino acid sequence: CASSHERGRLTDTQYF.

The CDR3 nucleotides read TGCAGCGTCGCCCCTAGCGGGGGAAATAATGAGCAGTTCTTC. Protein product: CSVAPSGGNNEQFF. The rearrangement joins TRBV29-1 to TRBJ2-1, with 10 bases matching TRBD2. V lost 6 bases to trimming and J lost 7 bases; unmatched junction nucleotides: 9. The CDR3 extends over 14 amino acids. Germline V gene lookup returns CDR1 SQVTM and CDR2 ANQGSEA.

This chain's CDR3 is CASSLDIGGDQYF. The DNA for the CDR3 is TGTGCCAGCAGCTTAGACATTGGGGGGGACCAGTACTTC. This chain uses TRBV11-2 with TRBJ2-7; TRBD2 agrees at 7 bases. The V and J ends lost 0 bases and 10 bases, in that order; junction bases with no gene match: 6. The CDR3 has 13 residues. From germline, CDR1 is SGHAT and CDR2 FQNNGV.

The rearrangement joins TRBV30 to TRBJ1-5; no clear D gene. This CDR3 has 12 amino acids. V lost 1 base and J lost 4, with 5 bases in between. CDR1 is GTSNPN and CDR2 is SVGIG in the germline V gene (reference sequence). CDR3 sequence: CAWSDGNQPQHF. Here the CDR3 DNA reads TGTGCCTGGAGTGACGGGAATCAGCCCCAGCATTTT.

This clone was counted a few times. This chain uses TRBV11-2 with TRBJ2-1; D call uncertain. This CDR3 has 13 residues. Trimming left V 5 bases short and J 4 bases short, with 9 bases between. Germline assignment: CDR1 SGHAT and CDR2 FQNNGV. The CDR3 DNA follows: TGTGCCAGCAGCCAAACACAATACAATGAGCAGTTCTTC. Translation gives CASSQTQYNEQFF.

The genes are TRBV13 and TRBJ1-5; a weak D match, TRBD1 (6 bases). The CDR3 loop spans 17 amino acids. The germline V and J ends were trimmed by 0 bases and 5 bases, with 17 bases remaining between them. Germline V CDR1 and CDR2: PRHDT, FYEKMQ (reference sequence). CDR3 in DNA: TGTGCCAGCAGCTTAGGAGCCCTAGGCAGGGGTCATCAGCCCCAGCATTTT. It is translated as CASSLGALGRGHQPQHF.

This clone was observed a handful of times. The chain links TRBV4-1 to TRBJ1-1; possibly TRBD1 for D (6 bases). V gave up 0 bases and J gave up 7 bases, with 9 bases separating them. The CDR3 spans 13 residues. The germline V gene encodes CDR1 MGHRA and CDR2 YSYEKL. Here the CDR3 DNA reads TGCGCCAGCAGCCAAGAGGGGGCCAGTGAAGCTTTCTTT. Its protein product is CASSQEGASEAFF.

The chain is built from TRBV5-1 and TRBJ2-1, with D tentatively TRBD2 (7 bases). The ends were cut back, 3 bases at V and 7 bases at J, with 17 bases in the middle. Germline V lookup: CDR1 SGHRS, CDR2 YFSETQ. The CDR3 extends over 15 amino acids. In DNA, the CDR3 is TGCGCCAGCAGCTCGGGACTACCCCAGGGGAATGAGCAGTTCTTC. This translates into CASSSGLPQGNEQFF.

This clone has just a few counts. The genes are TRBV9 and TRBJ2-5, with TRBD2 identical over 7 bases. The germline V gene encodes CDR1 SGDLS and CDR2 YYNGEE. Trimming cost V 4 bases and J 5 bases; bases outside gene matches: 8. The CDR3 is 14 residues long. The DNA of the CDR3 is TGTGCCAGCAGCCGGGGGAGGGCCGTGGAGACCCAGTACTTC. Translated, it gives CASSRGRAVETQYF.

V and J are TRBV7-2 and TRBJ2-7; 8 bases are a match to TRBD1. V was clipped by 2 bases and J by 2 bases; unmatched bases: 17. The CDR3 contains 19 residues. Per the germline V gene, CDR1 is SGHTA and CDR2 is FQGNSA. The CDR3 nucleotides are TGTGCCAGCAGCTTACCGGTCCGAACGGACAGGGTCGGACCCTACGAGCAGTACTTC. Encoded protein: CASSLPVRTDRVGPYEQYF.

The rearrangement joins TRBV15 to TRBJ2-1; possible D gene TRBD2, 6 bases. The CDR3 runs to 16 residues. The ends were cut back, 5 bases at V and 7 bases at J, with 21 bases in the middle. Germline V lookup: CDR1 LNHNV, CDR2 YYDKDF (reference sequence). The CDR3 bases are TGTGCCACCAGCCCCGCCCCACAGTCAGGGAGGAATGAGCAGTTCTTC. This translates into CATSPAPQSGRNEQFF.

There are a few counts of this clone. The chain recombines TRBV11-3 with TRBJ1-5, with 7 nucleotides matching TRBD1. CDR3 length: 17 residues. Germline V lookup: CDR1 SGHNT, CDR2 YENEEA. Unmatched junction bases numbered 13, after V lost 4 bases and J lost 4 bases. The CDR3 loop reads CASSSQGPRAPNQPQHF. The CDR3 DNA sequence: TGTGCCAGCAGCTCACAGGGGCCGAGGGCACCTAATCAGCCCCAGCATTTT.

As for this clone: The junction differs from germline at one of its ends, possibly a read error. CDR3 region: CSSEGRGSWENQYF. The CDR3 coding sequence is TGCAGCTCAGAGGGCAGGGGGAGTTGGGAGAACCAGTACTTC. The V call is TRBV29-1, the J call TRBJ2-5; 7 bases line up with TRBD1. The CDR3 has 14 residues. Germline V CDR1 and CDR2: SQVTM, ANQGSEA.

There are a few counts of this clone. This chain joins TRBV19 and TRBJ2-2, with 7 bases matching TRBD2. V shed 6 bases, J shed 5 bases, and the junction held 9 bases outside the gene matches. Germline lookup yields CDR1 LNHDA and CDR2 SQIVND (reference sequence). The CDR3 covers 15 residues. CDR3 bases: TGTGCCAGTAGGGGGGGAGCGGGGACGACCGGGGAGCTGTTTTTT. Its protein product is CASRGGAGTTGELFF.

This clone appeared a few times. The J gene is TRBJ1-1, the V gene TRBV6-5; TRBD1 matches 7 bases. Germline V gene lookup returns CDR1 MNHEY and CDR2 SVGAGI. This CDR3 comprises 12 residues. Losses at the gene ends were 3 bases for V and 12 bases for J; bases not matched to a gene: 7. DNA of the CDR3: TGTGCCAGCAGTTATCCTACAGGGGTGACTTTCTTT. Encoded protein: CASSYPTGVTFF.

This chain connects TRBV6-1 to TRBJ1-2; no reliable D call. Trimming shortened V by 2 bases and J by 1 base, and 5 bases separated the two germline ends. The CDR3 contains 13 residues. Per the germline V gene, CDR1 is MNHNS and CDR2 is SASEGT. This CDR3 is CASSEQNNYGYTF. The CDR3 region has the DNA TGTGCCAGCAGTGAACAAAATAACTATGGCTACACCTTC.

The chain couples TRBV19 to TRBJ2-1; TRBD1 agrees at 9 bases. CDR1 and CDR2 (germline): LNHDA, SQIVND (reference sequence). The length of the CDR3 is 15 residues. Unmatched junction bases numbered 11, after V lost 8 bases and J lost 6 bases. The DNA for the CDR3 is TGTGCCAGTCAACCGGGGACAGGGACCAGCAATGAGCAGTTCTTC. Amino acids: CASQPGTGTSNEQFF. Full variable domain (outside the CDR3, taken from reference TRBV19 and TRBJ2-1): DGGITQSPKYLFRKEGQNVTLSCEQNLNHDAMYWYRQDPGQGLRLIYYSQIVNDFQKGDIAEGYSVSREKKESFPLTVTSAQKNPTAFYLCASQPGTGTSNEQFFGPGTRLTVL.

DNA of the CDR3: TGTGCCTGGAGTGGAGTGGTTTCTGGAGCTTTCTTT. Translation: CAWSGVVSGAFF. The V and J genes are TRBV30 and TRBJ1-1; D gene unclear. V was clipped by 1 base and J by 10 bases, with 13 bases between them. The CDR3 has 12 residues. Germline CDR1 is GTSNPN and CDR2 is SVGIG (reference sequence).

V and J are TRBV5-1 and TRBJ1-2; D unresolved. CDR1 is SGHRS, CDR2 YFSETQ, per germline. The CDR3 is 16 residues long. Trimming took 1 base from V and 6 from J, leaving 19 bases between them. The CDR3 sequence: CASSLTPRPAGDGYTF. The CDR3 coding sequence is TGCGCCAGCAGCTTGACCCCCAGGCCCGCCGGGGATGGCTACACCTTC.

This clone has more than one count but fewer than ten. The gene calls are TRBV7-9 and TRBJ1-1; no clear D. Germline CDR1 reads SEHNR; CDR2 reads FQNEAQ (reference sequence). V shed 1 base and J shed 11 bases, with 11 bases lying between them. This CDR3 has 12 residues. CDR3 residues: CASSLETEVAFF. Written as DNA, the CDR3 is TGTGCCAGCAGCTTAGAAACAGAAGTGGCTTTCTTT.

In this sample, this clone turned up a few times. V and J are TRBV5-8 and TRBJ1-5, with TRBD1 identical over 7 bases. This CDR3 is built from 13 residues. V trimming: 4 bases; J trimming: 9 bases; junction bases outside the gene matches: 7. Germline-derived CDR1 and CDR2 are SGHTS and YDEGEE. CDR3 in DNA: TGTGCCAGCAGCAACAGGGGTAATGGGCCCCAGCATTTT. It is translated as CASSNRGNGPQHF.

This clone has just a few counts. The chain is built from TRBV6-5 and TRBJ1-3; TRBD1 might be the D (5 bases). The CDR3 covers 15 residues. The V gene's germline CDR1 is MNHEY and CDR2 SVGAGI. The V gene lost 4 bases and the J gene lost 1 base, with 11 bases spanning the gap. The CDR3 reads CASSFGRESGNTIYF. CDR3 DNA sequence: TGTGCCAGCAGTTTCGGCAGGGAATCTGGAAACACCATATATTTT.

This clone appeared a few times. CDR3 DNA: TGTGCCACCAGCGAGGGGACAGGGGGCAATCAGCCCCAGCATTTT. Translated, it gives CATSEGTGGNQPQHF. The J gene is TRBJ1-5, the V gene TRBV15; TRBD1 aligns across 10 bases. V dropped 5 bases and J dropped 2; count of bases not matched to a gene: 3. CDR1 and CDR2 (germline): LNHNV, YYDKDF (reference sequence). The CDR3 totals 15 residues. Filled out from reference TRBV15 and TRBJ1-5, the complete variable domain reads DAMVIQNPRYQVTQFGKPVTLSCSQTLNHNVMYWYQQKSSQAPKLLFHYYDKDFNNEADTPDNFQSRRPNTSFCFLDIRSPGLGDTAMYLCATSEGTGGNQPQHFGDGTRLSIL.